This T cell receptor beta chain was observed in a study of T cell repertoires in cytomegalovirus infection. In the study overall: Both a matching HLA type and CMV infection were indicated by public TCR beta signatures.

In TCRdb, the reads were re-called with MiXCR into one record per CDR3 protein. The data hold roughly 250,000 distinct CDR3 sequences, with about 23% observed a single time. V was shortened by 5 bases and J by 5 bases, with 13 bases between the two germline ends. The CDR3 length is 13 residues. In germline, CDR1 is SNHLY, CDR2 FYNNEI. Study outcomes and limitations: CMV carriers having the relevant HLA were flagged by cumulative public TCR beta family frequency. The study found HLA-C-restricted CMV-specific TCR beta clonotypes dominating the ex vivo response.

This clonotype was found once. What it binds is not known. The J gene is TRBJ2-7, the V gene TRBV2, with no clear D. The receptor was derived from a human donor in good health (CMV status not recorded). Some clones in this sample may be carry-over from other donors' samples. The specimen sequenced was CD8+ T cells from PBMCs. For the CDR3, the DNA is TGTGCCAGCAGTCCGCCCCCTTGGGACGAGCAGTACTTC. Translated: CASSPPPWDEQYF.